This note documents a single T cell receptor (beta chain) sequence. The antigen remains unidentified. The CDR3 consists of 14 residues. Germline-derived CDR1 and CDR2 are SGHRS and YFSETQ. V gave up 0 bases and J gave up 5 bases, with 10 bases separating them. The PCR made use of 60 Vbeta and 13 Jbeta primers. The data were produced by immunoSEQ multiplex PCR, yet TCRdb's version contains in-frame clones alone and is incomplete. Among about 94,000 clones listed, about three fifths were seen once. This sample was taken from a study of cytomegalovirus exposure and HLA in healthy donors. Study-level results: A later analysis linked a missense variant in DCLRE1C to the trimming of TCR beta V and J genes.

This chain links TRBV5-1 with TRBJ2-3; possibly TRBD2 for D (6 bases). The sequencing input was PBMCs. The clonotype comes from a man aged 30 to 45 in good health and CMV-seronegative. The CDR3 DNA reads as TGCGCCAGCAGCTTGGGGCGGGAACAAGATACGCAGTATTTT. Protein product: CASSLGREQDTQYF.